These T cell receptor beta chains were read from a single sample in a study of cytomegalovirus exposure and HLA in healthy donors. Only in-frame clones appear in the TCRdb table, and some are missing; sequencing was by immunoSEQ multiplex PCR. The sample has over 150,000 clones, over 65% seen once; the top ten hold just under 3%. Sequencing used PBMCs. The receptors shown here come from a woman in her 30s in good health and CMV-seronegative. The conserved cysteine and the conserved F or W are not part of the CDR3 here.

TRBV7-2,ASERTGGSQPQH
TRBV30,AMGLANTGELF
TRBV6-5,ASTRQNSYEQY
TRBV5-4,ASSLDYYEQY
TRBV9,ASSIQDRVYPRVGYT
TRBV7-7,ASSLFPYREFGANVLT
TRBV28,ASSPDPGEQY
TRBV6-6,ASSYLGSTYNSPLH
TRBV4-2,ASSQGLGGNYEQY
TRBV19,ASRRDRAQLGTEAF
TRBV6-6,ASSTPGSMNTEAF
TRBV6-5,ASSYSNQGYGYT
TRBV5-1,ASTASGSSLVQY
TRBV7-9,ASSLAGWEDTEAF
TRBV6-1,ASSVRQGLNEKLF
TRBV11-3,ASSPAGGPTGELF
TRBV6-4,ASSVDRDNQPQH
TRBV5-1,ASSLTGSEQY
TRBV5-1,ASSVGLAGAPYEQY
TRBV18,ASSPNGRQNTGELF
TRBV4-2,ASSQGRWASADTQY
TRBV6-6,ASSYSDSYGYT